This T cell receptor beta chain stems from a study of cytomegalovirus exposure and HLA in healthy donors. As for this clone: The target antigen is unknown.

The PCR was carried out with 60 Vbeta primers and 13 Jbeta primers. Assay: immunoSEQ multiplex PCR; the TCRdb copy retains only in-frame clones and omits some. The repertoire holds about 100,000 clones, with roughly 70% as singletons. Broader study findings: Several of the most significant clusters were apparently associated with common viral pathogens in a later analysis. Relative to equally common others, HLA-associated TCR beta chains showed greater clonal expansion in a later analysis.

This CDR3 region has 13 residues. Trimming removed 6 bases from V and 2 bases from J; junction bases left unmatched: 4. Germline CDR1 reads MDHEN; CDR2 reads SYDVKM. This chain links TRBV28 with TRBJ2-7; 7 bases map to TRBD2. The sequence derives from a man between 50 and 59 years old in good health and CMV-seronegative. Input material: PBMCs. Here the CDR3 reads CASRGAGTYEQYF. CDR3 bases: TGTGCCAGCAGGGGAGCGGGGACCTACGAGCAGTACTTC.